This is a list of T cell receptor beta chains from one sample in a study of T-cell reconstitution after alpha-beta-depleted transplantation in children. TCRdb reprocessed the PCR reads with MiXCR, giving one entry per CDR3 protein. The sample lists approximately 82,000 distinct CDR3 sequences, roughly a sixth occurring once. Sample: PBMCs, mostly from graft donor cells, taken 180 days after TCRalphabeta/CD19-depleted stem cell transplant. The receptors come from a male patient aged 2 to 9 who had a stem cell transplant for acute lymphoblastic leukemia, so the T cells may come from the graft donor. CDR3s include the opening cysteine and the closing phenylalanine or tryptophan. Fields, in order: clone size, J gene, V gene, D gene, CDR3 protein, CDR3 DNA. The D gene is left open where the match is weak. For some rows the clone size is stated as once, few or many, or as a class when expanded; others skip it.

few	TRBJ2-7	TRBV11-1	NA	CASSTGRSYEQYF	TGTGCCAGCAGCACTGGACGGTCCTACGAGCAGTACTTC
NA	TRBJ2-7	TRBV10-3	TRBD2	CAISPGLAAAYEQYF	TGTGCCATCAGTCCTGGACTAGCGGCGGCCTACGAGCAGTACTTC
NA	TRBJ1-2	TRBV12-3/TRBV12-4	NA	CASSPKVHYGYTF	TGTGCCAGCAGCCCCAAGGTTCACTATGGCTACACCTTC
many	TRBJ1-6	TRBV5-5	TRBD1	CASSLIPGQFNSPLHF	TGTGCCAGCAGCTTGATACCGGGACAGTTTAATTCACCCCTCCACTTT
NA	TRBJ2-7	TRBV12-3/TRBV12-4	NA	CASSFDYGEQYF	TGTGCCAGCAGTTTCGACTATGGCGAGCAGTACTTC
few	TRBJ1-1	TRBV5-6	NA	CASSFGDTEAFF	TGTGCCAGCAGCTTCGGGGACACTGAAGCTTTCTTT
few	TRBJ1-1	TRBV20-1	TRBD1	CSAREEGGANTEAFF	TGCAGTGCTAGAGAAGAAGGGGGCGCGAACACTGAAGCTTTCTTT
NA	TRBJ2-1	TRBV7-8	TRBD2	CASSLNSGDGSYNEQFF	TGTGCCAGCAGCTTAAATAGCGGGGACGGCTCCTACAATGAGCAGTTCTTC
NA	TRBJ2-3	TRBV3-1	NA	CASSPTAGPGADTQYF	TGTGCCAGCAGCCCTACAGCGGGCCCGGGGGCAGATACGCAGTATTTT
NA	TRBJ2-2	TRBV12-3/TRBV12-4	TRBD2	CASIMTSGYTGELFF	TGTGCCAGCATCATGACTAGCGGGTACACCGGGGAGCTGTTTTTT
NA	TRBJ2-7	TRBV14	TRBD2	CASSQPAGGRPYEQYF	TGTGCCAGCAGCCAACCAGCGGGGGGGCGTCCCTACGAGCAGTACTTC
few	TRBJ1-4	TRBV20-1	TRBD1	CSARESGQGYEKLFF	TGCAGTGCTAGAGAGTCAGGACAGGGATATGAAAAACTGTTTTTT
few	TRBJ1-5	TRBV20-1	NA	CSASSLGRNNQPQHF	TGCAGTGCTTCAAGTCTGGGACGGAACAATCAGCCCCAGCATTTT
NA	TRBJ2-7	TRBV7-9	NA	CASSLVASKSSEQYF	TGTGCCAGCAGCTTAGTGGCTAGCAAAAGTAGCGAGCAGTACTTC
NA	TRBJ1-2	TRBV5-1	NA	CASSGDKSATGGYTF	TGCGCCAGCAGCGGAGACAAGTCTGCCACCGGTGGCTACACCTTC
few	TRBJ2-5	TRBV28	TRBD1	CASSLRDRGETQYF	TGTGCCAGCAGTCTCCGGGACAGGGGCGAGACCCAGTACTTC
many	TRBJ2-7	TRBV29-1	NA	CSVEGGSEQYF	TGCAGCGTTGAAGGGGGGTCCGAGCAGTACTTC
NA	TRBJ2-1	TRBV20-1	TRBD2	CSATRIVAGGHYNEQFF	TGCAGTGCTACTCGGATAGTAGCGGGGGGCCACTACAATGAGCAGTTCTTC
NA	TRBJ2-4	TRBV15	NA	CATSSRVEAKNIQYF	TGTGCCACCAGCAGCCGGGTTGAAGCCAAAAACATTCAGTACTTC
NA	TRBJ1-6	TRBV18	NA	CASSPAPGRNSPLHF	TGTGCCAGCTCACCAGCCCCAGGGAGGAATTCACCCCTCCACTTT
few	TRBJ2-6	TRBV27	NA	CASSFGEANVLTF	TGTGCCAGCAGTTTTGGGGAGGCCAACGTCCTGACTTTC
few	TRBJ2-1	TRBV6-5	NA	CASSYSGNSYNEQFF	TGTGCCAGCAGTTACTCAGGGAACTCCTACAATGAGCAGTTCTTC
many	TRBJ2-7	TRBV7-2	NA	CASSSGATEGHEQYF	TGTGCCAGCAGCTCAGGGGCCACGGAGGGCCACGAGCAGTACTTC
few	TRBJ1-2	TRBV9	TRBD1	CASSGPSGAGGSYGYTF	TGTGCCAGCAGCGGGCCATCGGGGGCAGGGGGATCCTATGGCTACACCTTC
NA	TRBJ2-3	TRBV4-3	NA	CASSQEGGLSTDTQYF	TGCGCCAGCAGCCAAGAGGGTGGGTTAAGTACAGATACGCAGTATTTT
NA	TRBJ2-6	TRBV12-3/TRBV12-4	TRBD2	CASSLGGGGSGANVLTF	TGTGCCAGCAGTTTGGGGGGGGGTGGCTCTGGGGCCAACGTCCTGACTTTC
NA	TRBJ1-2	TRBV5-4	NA	CASSLGGGTYGYTF	TGTGCCAGCAGCTTAGGAGGGGGTACCTACGGCTACACCTTC
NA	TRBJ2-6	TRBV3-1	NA	CASSQDDSGANVLTF	TGTGCCAGCAGCCAGGATGACTCTGGGGCCAACGTCCTGACTTTC
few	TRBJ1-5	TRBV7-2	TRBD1	CASSLAGTGVNQPQHF	TGTGCCAGCAGCTTGGCCGGGACAGGTGTTAATCAGCCCCAGCATTTT
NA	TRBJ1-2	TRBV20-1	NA	CSARGSSYGYTF	TGCAGTGCCCGAGGCAGTTCCTATGGCTACACCTTC
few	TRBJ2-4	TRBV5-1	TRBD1	CASSFRDRGTIAKNIQYF	TGCGCCAGCAGCTTTAGGGACAGGGGCACGATAGCCAAAAACATTCAGTACTTC
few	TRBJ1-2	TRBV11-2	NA	CASSRSHGRTVSFNYGYTF	TGTGCCAGCAGCCGATCCCATGGTAGGACCGTGAGCTTTAACTATGGCTACACCTTC
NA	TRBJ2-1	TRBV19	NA	CASSIDRAPYNEQFF	TGTGCCAGTAGTATAGATAGGGCCCCCTACAATGAGCAGTTCTTC
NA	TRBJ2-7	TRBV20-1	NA	CSAPRLDPSEQYF	TGCAGTGCTCCCCGACTAGACCCCTCCGAGCAGTACTTC
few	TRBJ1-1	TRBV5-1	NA	CASSLYRGETEAFF	TGCGCCAGCAGCTTGTATAGGGGCGAAACTGAAGCTTTCTTT
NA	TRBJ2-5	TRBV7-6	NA	CASSSSPARLLAETQYF	TGTGCCAGCAGCTCTAGCCCAGCTAGGCTGCTTGCAGAGACCCAGTACTTC
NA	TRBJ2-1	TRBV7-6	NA	CASSYSALPSYNEQFF	TGTGCCAGCAGCTATAGTGCCCTCCCCTCCTACAATGAGCAGTTCTTC
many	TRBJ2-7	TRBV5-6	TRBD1	CASSLGAGTGGSEQYF	TGTGCCAGCAGCTTGGGGGCCGGGACAGGTGGGTCCGAGCAGTACTTC
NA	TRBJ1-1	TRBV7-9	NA	CASSSVWGSAEAFF	TGTGCCAGCAGCTCGGTGTGGGGGAGTGCTGAAGCTTTCTTT
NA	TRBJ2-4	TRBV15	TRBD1	CATSSTYRDRSYF	TGTGCCACCAGCAGTACATACCGGGACAGGTCGTACTTC
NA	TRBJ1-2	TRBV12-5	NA	CASGLFGGYGYTF	TGTGCTAGTGGTTTGTTTGGAGGCTATGGCTACACCTTC
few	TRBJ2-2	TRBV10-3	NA	CAIPSEGRRAGELFF	TGTGCCATCCCGTCGGAGGGTCGAAGGGCCGGGGAGCTGTTTTTT
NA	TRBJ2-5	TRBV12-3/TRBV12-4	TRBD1	CASSQRDRIYQETQYF	TGTGCCAGCAGTCAACGGGACAGGATCTACCAAGAGACCCAGTACTTC
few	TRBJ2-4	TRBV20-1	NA	CSARIRQLAKNIQYF	TGCAGTGCTAGAATACGTCAACTAGCCAAAAACATTCAGTACTTC
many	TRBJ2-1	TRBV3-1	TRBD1	CASSPLRDRVYNEQFF	TGTGCCAGCAGCCCGTTGAGGGACAGGGTCTACAATGAGCAGTTCTTC
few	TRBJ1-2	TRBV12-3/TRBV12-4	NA	CASSFGEGYTF	TGTGCCAGCAGTTTCGGGGAGGGCTACACCTTC
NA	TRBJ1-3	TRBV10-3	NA	CAIAVGGPDRNTIYF	TGTGCCATCGCCGTTGGGGGGCCGGATAGAAACACCATATATTTT
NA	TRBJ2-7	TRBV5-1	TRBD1	CASSGDRWDEQYF	TGCGCCAGCAGTGGGGACAGGTGGGACGAGCAGTACTTC
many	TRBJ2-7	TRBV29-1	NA	CSAQSHEGGEQYF	TGCAGCGCCCAATCTCATGAGGGGGGCGAGCAGTACTTC
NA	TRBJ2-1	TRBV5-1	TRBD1	CASSLAGQGNNEQFF	TGCGCCAGCAGCTTGGCTGGACAGGGAAACAATGAGCAGTTCTTC
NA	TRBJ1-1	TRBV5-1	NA	CASSIGQLNTEAFF	TGCGCCAGCAGCATCGGACAACTGAACACTGAAGCTTTCTTT